This entry concerns a single TCR beta chain. This clonotype was seen a handful of times. The clone's antigen remains unknown. Base qualities are not recorded, but no much larger clone differs from it by a single base. Including the terminal cysteine and phenylalanine, the CDR3 comprises 15 residues. Only CDR3 DNA is held: 45 bases, read in frame from base 1. The germline V gene (reference sequence) yields SEHNR for CDR1 and FQNEAQ for CDR2. The junction shows trimming of 7 bases on V and 10 bases on J, and the gene matches do not reach 15 bases of it. Receptors were amplified or captured by 5' RACE. Instrument on record: NextSeq 500. Unique molecular identifiers were attached to individual cDNA molecules in the TCR library protocol so that sequencing error and PCR bias could be corrected. Both TCR alpha and beta chains were sequenced, and tight co-correlation was observed between alpha and beta sequence abundances in each sample. Regarding the original processing steps: Decombinator V4 was used to annotate TCR sequences for V gene, J gene and CDR3. Expanded TCRs were defined as changing significantly between any two time points under a Poisson model with p below 0.0001. Abundances of TCRs were expressed as counts per million after normalisation to the total number of TCRs sequenced in each sample. TRAV1-2 paired with TRAJ12, TRAJ20 or TRAJ33 defined MAIT TCRs, while TRAV10 paired with TRAJ18 defined iNKT TCRs. VDJdb, accessed on 1 November 2021, was searched for TCRs annotated for CMV, EBV and SARS-CoV-2, and TCRs annotated for more than one antigen were excluded. The public reads were quality trimmed at Q25 with fastp and then assembled into clones with MiXCR by TCRdb, keeping productive beta chains. CDR3 protein sequences are deduplicated, and each keeps its most common genes and DNA. TCRdb, not the original authors, processed these V and J calls. For this sample there are some 70,000 distinct CDR3 sequences; approximately 12% appear just once. 3.9% of the sample is taken by the ten largest.

This entry belongs to a study of early T cells in non-severe SARS-CoV-2 infection (dated by TCRdb to the early 2020s). For context, the study as a whole: Bulk RNA from unsorted whole blood was used for TCR sequencing, so alpha and beta chains could not be paired. Beyond this particular receptor, the publication reports: Matching against VDJdb was skewed toward anti-spike CD8 responses, likely underestimated virus-specific expansions, and missed private and CD4 specificities.

The study was a case-control design nested within a healthcare worker cohort in London, UK, with weekly nasopharyngeal swab PCR tests and blood sampling. Healthcare workers were enrolled in the week of the UK lockdown, from 23 to 31 March 2020, and were followed every week for up to roughly 16 weeks. Sequences were obtained from whole blood. The receptor was derived from an adult who was a healthcare worker with PCR-confirmed SARS-CoV-2 infection or an uninfected control (not recorded which). Recombination joined TRBV7-9 with TRBJ2-1; TRBD1 aligns with 8 central bases. CDR3 protein: CASNFEGQGSREQFF. The nucleotide sequence reads as follows: TGTGCCAGCAACTTCGAAGGACAGGGATCAAGAGAGCAGTTCTTC.